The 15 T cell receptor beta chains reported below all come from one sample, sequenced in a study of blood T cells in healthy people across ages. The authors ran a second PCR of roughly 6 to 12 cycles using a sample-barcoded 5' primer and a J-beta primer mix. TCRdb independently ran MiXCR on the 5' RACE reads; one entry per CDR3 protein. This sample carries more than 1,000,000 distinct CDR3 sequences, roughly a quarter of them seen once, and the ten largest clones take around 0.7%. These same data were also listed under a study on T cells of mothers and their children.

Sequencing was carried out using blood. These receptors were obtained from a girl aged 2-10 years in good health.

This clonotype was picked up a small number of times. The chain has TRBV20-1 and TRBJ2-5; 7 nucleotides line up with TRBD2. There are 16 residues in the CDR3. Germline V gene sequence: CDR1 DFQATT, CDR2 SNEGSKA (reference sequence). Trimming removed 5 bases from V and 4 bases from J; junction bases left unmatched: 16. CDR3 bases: TGCAGTGCTGAGGGGACGGCGGGAGTCGGTACAGAGACCCAGTACTTC. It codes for CSAEGTAGVGTETQYF.

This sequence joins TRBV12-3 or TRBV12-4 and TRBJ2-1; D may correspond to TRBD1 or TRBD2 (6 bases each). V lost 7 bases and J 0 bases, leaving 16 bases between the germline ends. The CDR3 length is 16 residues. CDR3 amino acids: CASILGGLSSYNEQFF. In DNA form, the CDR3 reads TGTGCCAGCATTCTCGGGGGCCTCAGCTCCTACAATGAGCAGTTCTTC.

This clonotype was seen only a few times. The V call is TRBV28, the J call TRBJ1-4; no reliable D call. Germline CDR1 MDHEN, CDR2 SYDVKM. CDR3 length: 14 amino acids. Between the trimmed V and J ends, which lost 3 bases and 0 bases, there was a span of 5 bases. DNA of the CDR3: TGTGCCAGCAGTTTCTCCGCAACTAATGAAAAACTGTTTTTT. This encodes CASSFSATNEKLFF.

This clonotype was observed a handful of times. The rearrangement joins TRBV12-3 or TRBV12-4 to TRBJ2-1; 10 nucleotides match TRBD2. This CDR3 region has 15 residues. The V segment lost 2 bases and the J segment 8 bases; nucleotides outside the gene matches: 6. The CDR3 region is CASSLRLAGVDEQFF. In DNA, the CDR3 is TGTGCCAGCAGTTTACGGCTAGCGGGAGTGGATGAGCAGTTCTTC.

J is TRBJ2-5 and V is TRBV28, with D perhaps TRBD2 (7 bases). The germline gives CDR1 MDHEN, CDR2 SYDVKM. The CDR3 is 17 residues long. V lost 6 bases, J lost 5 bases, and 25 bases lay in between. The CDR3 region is CASRITRTGGGYETQYF. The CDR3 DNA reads TGTGCCAGCAGGATCACCCGAACGGGGGGCGGTTATGAGACCCAGTACTTC. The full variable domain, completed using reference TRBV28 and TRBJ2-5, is DVKVTQSSRYLVKRTGEKVFLECVQDMDHENMFWYRQDPGLGLRLIYFSYDVKMKEKGDIPEGYSVSREKKERFSLILESASTNQTSMYLCASRITRTGGGYETQYFGPGTRLLVL.

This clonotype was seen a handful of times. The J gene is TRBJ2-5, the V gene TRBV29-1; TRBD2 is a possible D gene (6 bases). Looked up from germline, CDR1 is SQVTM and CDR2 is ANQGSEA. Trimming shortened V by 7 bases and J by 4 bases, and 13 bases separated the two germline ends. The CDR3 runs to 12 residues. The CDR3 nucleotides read TGCAGCGGGGGGACTGGGGGAGAGACCCAGTACTTC. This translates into CSGGTGGETQYF.

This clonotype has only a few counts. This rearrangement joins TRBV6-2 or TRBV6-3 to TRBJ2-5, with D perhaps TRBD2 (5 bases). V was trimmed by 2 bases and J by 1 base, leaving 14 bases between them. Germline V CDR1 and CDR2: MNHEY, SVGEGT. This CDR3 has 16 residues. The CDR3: CASSYPTPGTQETQYF. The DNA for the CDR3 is TGTGCCAGCAGTTACCCGACCCCGGGAACCCAAGAGACCCAGTACTTC.

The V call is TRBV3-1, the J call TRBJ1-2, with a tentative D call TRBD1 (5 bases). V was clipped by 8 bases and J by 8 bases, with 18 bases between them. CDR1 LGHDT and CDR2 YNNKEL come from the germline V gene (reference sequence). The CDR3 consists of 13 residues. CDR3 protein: CASPQWQGVGYTF. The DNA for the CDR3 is TGTGCCAGCCCCCAGTGGCAGGGAGTAGGCTACACCTTC. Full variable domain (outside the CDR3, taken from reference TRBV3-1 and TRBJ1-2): DTAVSQTPKYLVTQMGNDKSIKCEQNLGHDTMYWYKQDSKKFLKIMFSYNNKELIINETVPNRFSPKSPDKAHLNLHINSLELGDSAVYFCASPQWQGVGYTFGSGTRLTVV.

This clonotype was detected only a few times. CDR3 sequence (DNA): TGTGCCAGCAGCTTAGGGGCATTACAGGGGAGATACGAGCAGTACTTC. It is translated as CASSLGALQGRYEQYF. The genes are TRBV13 and TRBJ2-5, with 7 bases identical to TRBD1. Near its end, the DNA agrees better with TRBJ2-7, so the J call may be wrong. Germline V lookup: CDR1 PRHDT, CDR2 FYEKMQ (reference sequence). The CDR3 loop spans 16 amino acids.

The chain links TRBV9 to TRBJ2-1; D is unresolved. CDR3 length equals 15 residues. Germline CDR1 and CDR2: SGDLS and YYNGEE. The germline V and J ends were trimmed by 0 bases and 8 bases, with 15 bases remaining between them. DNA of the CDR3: TGTGCCAGCAGCGTAGCTACGCTCCCGGGCGATGAGCAGTTCTTC. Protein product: CASSVATLPGDEQFF.

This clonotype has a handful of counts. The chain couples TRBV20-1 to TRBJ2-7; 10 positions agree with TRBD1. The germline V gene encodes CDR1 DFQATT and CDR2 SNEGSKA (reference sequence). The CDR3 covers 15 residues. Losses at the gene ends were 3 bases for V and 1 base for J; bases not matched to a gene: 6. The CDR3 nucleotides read TGCAGTGCTAGTCTGGGACAGGGGATATCCTACGAGCAGTACTTC. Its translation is CSASLGQGISYEQYF.

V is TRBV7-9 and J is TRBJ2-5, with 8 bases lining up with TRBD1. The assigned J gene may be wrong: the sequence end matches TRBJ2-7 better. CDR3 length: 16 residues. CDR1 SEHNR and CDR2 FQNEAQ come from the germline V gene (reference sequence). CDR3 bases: TGTGCCAGCAGCTCCCCCTCGGACAGGGTATCCTACGAGCAGTACTTC. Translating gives CASSSPSDRVSYEQYF.

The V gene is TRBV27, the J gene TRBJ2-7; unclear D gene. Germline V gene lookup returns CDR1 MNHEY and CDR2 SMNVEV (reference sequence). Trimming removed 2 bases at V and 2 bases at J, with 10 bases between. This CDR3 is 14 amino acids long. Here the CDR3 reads CASSLPGRTYEQYF. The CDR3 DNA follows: TGTGCCAGCAGTTTACCTGGTAGGACCTACGAGCAGTACTTC.

The CDR3 loop reads CASSLGQNRGLHNEQFF. CDR3 bases: TGTGCCAGCAGCTTGGGTCAGAACAGGGGGCTCCACAATGAGCAGTTCTTC. The genes are TRBV13 and TRBJ2-1; 9 bases line up with TRBD1. Looked up from germline, CDR1 is PRHDT and CDR2 is FYEKMQ (reference sequence). V shed 3 bases and J 5 bases; nucleotides not matched to a gene: 11. The CDR3 spans 17 residues.

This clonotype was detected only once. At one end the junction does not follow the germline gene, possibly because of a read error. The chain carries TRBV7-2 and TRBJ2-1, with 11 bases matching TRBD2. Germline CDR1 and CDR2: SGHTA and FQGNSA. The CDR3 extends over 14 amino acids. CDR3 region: CASSIAGGLYEQFF. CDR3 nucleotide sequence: TGTGCCAGCAGCATAGCGGGGGGGCTCTATGAGCAGTTCTTC.